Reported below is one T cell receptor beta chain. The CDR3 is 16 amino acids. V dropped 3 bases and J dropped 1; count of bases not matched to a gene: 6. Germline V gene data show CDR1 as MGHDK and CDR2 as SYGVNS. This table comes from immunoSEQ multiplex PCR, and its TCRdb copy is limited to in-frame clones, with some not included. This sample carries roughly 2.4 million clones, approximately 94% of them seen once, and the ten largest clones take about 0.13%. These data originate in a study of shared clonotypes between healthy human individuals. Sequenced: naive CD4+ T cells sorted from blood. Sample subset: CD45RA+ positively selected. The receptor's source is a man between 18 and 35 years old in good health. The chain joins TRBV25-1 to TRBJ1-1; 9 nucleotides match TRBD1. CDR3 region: CASSDPGTGTNTEAFF. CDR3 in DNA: TGTGCCAGCAGTGACCCCGGGACAGGGACGAACACTGAAGCTTTCTTT.